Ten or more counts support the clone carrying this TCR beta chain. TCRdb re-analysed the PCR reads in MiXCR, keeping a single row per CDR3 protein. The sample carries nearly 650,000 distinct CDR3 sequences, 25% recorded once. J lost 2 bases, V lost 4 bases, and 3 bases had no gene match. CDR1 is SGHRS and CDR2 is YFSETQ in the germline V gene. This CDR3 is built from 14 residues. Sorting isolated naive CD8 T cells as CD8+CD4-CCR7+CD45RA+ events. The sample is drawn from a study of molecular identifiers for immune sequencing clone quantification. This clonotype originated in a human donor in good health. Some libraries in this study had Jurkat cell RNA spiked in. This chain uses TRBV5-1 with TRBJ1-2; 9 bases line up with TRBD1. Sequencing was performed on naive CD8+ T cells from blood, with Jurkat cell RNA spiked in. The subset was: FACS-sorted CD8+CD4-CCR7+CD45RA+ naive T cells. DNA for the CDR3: TGCGCCAGCAGCGGAGGACAGGGGAACTATGGCTACACCTTC. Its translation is CASSGGQGNYGYTF.